The sequence of this T cell receptor (beta chain) was determined in a study of CXCR4 blockade with PD-1 therapy in pancreatic cancer. As regards this clone: Its antigen remains unidentified.

Patients who provided the archived tumor blocks had not received neoadjuvant therapy before surgery. The study, taken as a whole, reports: Frequent tumor clones were encoded by many distinct rearrangements, suggesting shared antigens. Survival did not correlate with tumor clonality, which averaged approximately 0.15 versus 0.05.

Method: immunoSEQ multiplex PCR; TCRdb's copy keeps in-frame clones and lacks some. The repertoire has several thousand clones, 55% of them found once; the top ten carry 5.5% to 8%. The CDR3 sequence is 13 residues long. Between the trimmed V and J ends, which lost 11 bases and 7 bases, there was a span of 20 bases. Germline CDR1 is LNHDA and CDR2 is SQIVND (reference sequence). The source material was tumor tissue. This chain joins TRBV19 and TRBJ1-2; TRBD1 is a possible D gene (6 bases). The TCR comes from a human donor with pancreatic ductal adenocarcinoma. The CDR3 DNA follows: TGTGCCCCGGTGAGTCTGGGGGGCTGTGGCTACACCTTC. Translated, it gives CAPVSLGGCGYTF.